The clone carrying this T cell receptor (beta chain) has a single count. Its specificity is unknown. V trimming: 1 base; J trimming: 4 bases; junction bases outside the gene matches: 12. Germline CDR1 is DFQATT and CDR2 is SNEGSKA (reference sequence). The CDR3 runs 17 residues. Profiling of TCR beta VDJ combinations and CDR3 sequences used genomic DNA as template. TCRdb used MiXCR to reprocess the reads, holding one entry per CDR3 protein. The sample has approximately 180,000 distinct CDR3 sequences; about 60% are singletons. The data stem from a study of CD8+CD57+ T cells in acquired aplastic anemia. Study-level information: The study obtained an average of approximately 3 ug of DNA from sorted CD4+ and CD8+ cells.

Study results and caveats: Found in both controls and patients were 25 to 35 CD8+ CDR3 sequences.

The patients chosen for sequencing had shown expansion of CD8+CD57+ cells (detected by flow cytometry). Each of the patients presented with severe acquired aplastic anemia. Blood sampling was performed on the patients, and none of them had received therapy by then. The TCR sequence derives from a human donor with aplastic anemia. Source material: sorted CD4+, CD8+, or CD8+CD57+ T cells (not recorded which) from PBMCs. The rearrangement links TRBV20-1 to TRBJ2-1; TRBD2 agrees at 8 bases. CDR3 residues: CSARGPSGSLLYNEQFF. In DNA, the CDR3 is TGCAGTGCTAGAGGACCGAGCGGGAGTCTCCTTTACAATGAGCAGTTCTTC.